The rows below give T cell receptor beta chains drawn from one sample of a study of T cell changes during pregnancy in multiple sclerosis. Assay: immunoSEQ multiplex PCR; the TCRdb copy retains only in-frame clones and omits some. The top ten hold approximately 0.5% of the sample, which has 35,000 or so clones, around 89% seen once. The sample in question was CD4+ T cells from peripheral blood mononuclear cells, obtained in the first trimester of pregnancy. Receptors originate from a female donor with multiple sclerosis, enrolled in a pregnancy study. Both conserved end residues are part of each CDR3. Fields, in order: D gene, V gene, J gene, CDR3 length, clone size, CDR3 protein, CDR3 DNA. The D gene is left open where the match is weak. Only part of the rows carry a size: once, few, many, or a class if the clone is expanded.

NA,TRBV5-1,TRBJ2-2,14,once,CASSLLEATGELFF,TGCGCCAGCAGCCTCCTCGAGGCTACCGGGGAGCTGTTTTTT
NA,TRBV6-5,TRBJ2-1,16,NA,CASSYSVAGRYNEQFF,TGTGCCAGCAGTTACTCGGTGGCGGGCCGGTACAATGAGCAGTTCTTC
NA,TRBV19,TRBJ2-2,15,NA,CASTPQGSSTGELFF,TGTGCCAGTACCCCACAGGGTTCCAGCACCGGGGAGCTGTTTTTT
TRBD1,TRBV5-4,TRBJ1-2,14,NA,CASSRTGDGYGYTF,TGTGCCAGCAGCCGAACAGGGGACGGTTATGGCTACACCTTC
NA,TRBV4-2,TRBJ2-2,15,few,CASSQRGFNTGELFF,TGTGCCAGCAGCCAAAGGGGCTTCAACACCGGGGAGCTGTTTTTT
NA,TRBV5-6,TRBJ2-2,15,NA,CASSLPSQGSGELFF,TGTGCCAGCAGCTTGCCTTCACAGGGTTCCGGGGAGCTGTTTTTT
NA,TRBV25-1,TRBJ2-1,13,NA,CASSEWQYNEQFF,TGTGCCAGCAGTGAATGGCAATACAATGAGCAGTTCTTC
NA,TRBV19,TRBJ1-5,12,NA,CASSSLNQPQHF,TGTGCCAGTAGTTCCCTCAATCAGCCCCAGCATTTT
TRBD1,TRBV5-1,TRBJ1-2,16,NA,CASSFSRDRGIGGYTF,TGCGCCAGCAGCTTCAGCCGGGACAGGGGGATTGGTGGCTACACCTTC
TRBD2,TRBV15,TRBJ2-1,16,NA,CATSRDKSFSGGPLFF,TGTGCCACCAGCAGAGATAAATCATTTAGCGGGGGCCCGCTATTCTTC
NA,TRBV6-6,TRBJ2-7,13,NA,CASSSLVSGEQYF,TGTGCCAGCAGTTCCCTGGTTAGCGGCGAGCAGTACTTC
NA,TRBV30,TRBJ1-6,17,NA,CAWNLPGTPRWYSPLHF,TGTGCCTGGAATCTACCCGGGACACCTCGTTGGTATTCACCCCTCCACTTT
NA,TRBV7-9,TRBJ2-2,15,NA,CASSLGGVPTGELFF,TGTGCCAGCAGCTTAGGGGGGGTCCCCACCGGGGAGCTGTTTTTT
NA,TRBV7-3,TRBJ2-1,15,NA,CASSGGRSSYNEQFF,TGTGCCAGCAGTGGGGGCCGATCGTCTTACAATGAGCAGTTCTTC
NA,TRBV7-2,TRBJ2-1,14,NA,CASSLSRGYNEQFF,TGTGCCAGCAGCTTATCCCGGGGCTACAATGAGCAGTTCTTC
TRBD2,TRBV7-2,TRBJ2-1,15,NA,CASSNGLVGRNEQFF,TGTGCCAGCAGCAACGGACTAGTTGGTCGGAATGAGCAGTTCTTC
NA,TRBV19,TRBJ1-4,14,NA,CASSIQRTNEKLFF,TGTGCCAGTAGTATCCAGCGAACTAATGAAAAACTGTTTTTT
NA,TRBV11-2,TRBJ2-4,14,NA,CASSSRLYKNIQYF,TGTGCCAGCAGCTCAAGACTGTACAAAAACATTCAGTACTTC
NA,TRBV2,TRBJ2-5,14,few,CASSEWRPQATQYF,TGTGCCAGCAGCGAGTGGAGGCCCCAAGCGACCCAGTACTTC
NA,TRBV15,TRBJ1-5,15,NA,CATSRDTRANQPQHF,TGTGCCACCAGCAGAGATACCAGGGCTAATCAGCCCCAGCATTTT
NA,TRBV19,TRBJ2-5,14,NA,CASSTPGLQETQYF,TGTGCCAGTAGTACTCCGGGACTCCAGGAGACCCAGTACTTC
NA,TRBV9,TRBJ1-1,13,NA,CASSVVAAGEAFF,TGTGCCAGCAGCGTAGTGGCAGCGGGGGAAGCTTTCTTT
NA,TRBV4-1,TRBJ2-6,19,NA,CASSQVGARLVSGANVLTF,TGCGCCAGCAGCCAAGTGGGGGCCCGACTGGTCTCTGGGGCCAACGTCCTGACTTTC
TRBD2,TRBV5-4,TRBJ2-1,19,NA,CASSLDGSGSYRSYNEQFF,TGTGCCAGCAGCTTGGATGGTAGCGGGAGCTATAGGTCCTACAATGAGCAGTTCTTC
NA,TRBV11-2,TRBJ2-1,13,NA,CASSLGAYNEQFF,TGTGCCAGCAGCTTAGGAGCTTACAATGAGCAGTTCTTC
NA,TRBV28,TRBJ1-3,16,NA,CASSPGGGHSGNTIYF,TGTGCCAGCAGTCCCGGGGGGGGGCACTCTGGAAACACCATATATTTT
NA,TRBV6-5,TRBJ1-1,13,NA,CASSTGLGGEAFF,TGTGCCAGCAGTACCGGACTGGGGGGTGAAGCTTTCTTT
NA,TRBV30,TRBJ1-6,11,NA,CAWGTGSPLHF,TGTGCCTGGGGTACCGGTTCACCCCTCCACTTT
TRBD1,TRBV5-1,TRBJ1-1,16,NA,CASSLGQGAFRTEAFF,TGCGCCAGCAGCTTGGGACAGGGGGCTTTCCGGACTGAAGCTTTCTTT
TRBD1,TRBV5-4,TRBJ1-2,15,NA,CASSLQGTLSGGYTF,TGTGCCAGCAGCCTACAGGGGACCCTGAGTGGGGGCTACACCTTC
NA,TRBV7-2,TRBJ1-1,16,NA,CASSLSRGGPYTEAFF,TGTGCCAGCAGCTTATCTCGGGGGGGACCTTACACTGAAGCTTTCTTT
TRBD2,TRBV7-2,TRBJ2-2,16,NA,CASSSGLAGTTGELFF,TGTGCCAGCAGCTCGGGACTAGCGGGGACCACCGGGGAGCTGTTTTTT
NA,TRBV15,TRBJ2-7,14,NA,CATSRDRTNYEQYF,TGTGCCACCAGCAGAGATCGGACAAACTACGAGCAGTACTTC
NA,TRBV6-1,TRBJ1-5,16,NA,CASSEIFTGGGQPQHF,TGTGCCAGCAGTGAGATTTTTACGGGGGGCGGTCAGCCCCAGCATTTT
TRBD1,TRBV4-1,TRBJ2-7,15,NA,CASSQAPGQVYEQYF,TGCGCCAGCAGCCAAGCTCCGGGACAGGTCTACGAGCAGTACTTC
NA,TRBV19,TRBJ1-5,14,NA,CASSIGQPNQPQHF,TGTGCCAGTAGTATCGGACAGCCGAATCAGCCCCAGCATTTT
TRBD1,TRBV7-3,TRBJ2-2,13,NA,CASSSTGAGELFF,TGTGCCAGCAGCTCTACAGGGGCCGGGGAGCTGTTTTTT
TRBD1,TRBV5-1,TRBJ2-7,15,NA,CASSLGQGAFYEQYF,TGCGCCAGCAGCTTGGGGCAGGGGGCCTTCTACGAGCAGTACTTC
NA,TRBV28,TRBJ1-4,15,NA,CASSAAGSTNEKLFF,TGTGCCAGCAGTGCTGCGGGATCAACTAATGAAAAACTGTTTTTT
NA,TRBV28,TRBJ1-5,15,NA,CASTMDSLVNQPQHF,TGTGCCAGCACCATGGACAGTTTGGTCAATCAGCCCCAGCATTTT
TRBD1,TRBV5-6,TRBJ2-1,16,NA,CASSWAPGQGIYEQFF,TGTGCCAGCAGCTGGGCGCCGGGACAGGGTATTTATGAGCAGTTCTTC
NA,TRBV6-1,TRBJ2-1,14,NA,CASVPGGPYNEQFF,TGTGCCAGCGTCCCGGGGGGCCCCTACAATGAGCAGTTCTTC
TRBD2,TRBV18,TRBJ2-3,22,NA,CASSPEIPGLAGANSGTDTQYF,TGTGCCAGCTCACCCGAAATACCGGGACTAGCGGGGGCCAACTCTGGCACAGATACGCAGTATTTT
TRBD1,TRBV5-1,TRBJ2-1,14,NA,CASRPGQGFNEQFF,TGCGCCAGCAGGCCGGGACAGGGTTTCAATGAGCAGTTCTTC
TRBD2,TRBV7-2,TRBJ2-1,14,NA,CASSLAGVWNEQFF,TGTGCCAGCAGCTTGGCGGGGGTTTGGAATGAGCAGTTCTTC
NA,TRBV10-3,TRBJ2-3,16,NA,CAISEGDPGGFQTQYF,TGTGCCATCAGTGAGGGGGACCCAGGGGGGTTCCAGACGCAGTATTTT
NA,TRBV5-6,TRBJ1-1,14,NA,CASSLGGRGTEAFF,TGTGCCAGCAGCTTGGGAGGGCGTGGCACTGAAGCTTTCTTT